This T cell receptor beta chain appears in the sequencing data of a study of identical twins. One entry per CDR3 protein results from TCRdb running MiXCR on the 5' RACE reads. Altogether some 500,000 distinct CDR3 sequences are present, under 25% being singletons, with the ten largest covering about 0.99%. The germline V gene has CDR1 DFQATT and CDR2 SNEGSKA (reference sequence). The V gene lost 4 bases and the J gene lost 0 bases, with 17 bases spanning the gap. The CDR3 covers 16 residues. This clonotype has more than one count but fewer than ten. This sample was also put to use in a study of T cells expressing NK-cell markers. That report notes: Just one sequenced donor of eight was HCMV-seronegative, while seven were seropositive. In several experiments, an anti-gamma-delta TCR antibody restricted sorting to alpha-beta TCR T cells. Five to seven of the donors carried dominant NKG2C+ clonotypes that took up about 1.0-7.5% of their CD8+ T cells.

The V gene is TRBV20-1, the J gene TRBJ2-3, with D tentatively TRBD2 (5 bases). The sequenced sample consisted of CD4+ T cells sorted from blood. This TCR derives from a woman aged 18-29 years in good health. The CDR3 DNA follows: TGCAGTGCTACGAGGCTAGCCGGTTCTAGCACAGATACGCAGTATTTT. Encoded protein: CSATRLAGSSTDTQYF.